Detailed here is one T cell receptor (beta chain). This specimen comes from a study of T cell responses to AZD1222 COVID-19 vaccine. The CDR3 spans 13 residues. Per the germline V gene, CDR1 is LGHNA and CDR2 is YSLEER. Trimming took off 4 bases at V and 11 bases at J, with 12 bases between the two ends. Produced via immunoSEQ multiplex PCR; TCRdb's table is partial and in-frame only. This sample has 100,000 to 150,000 clones, with more than 85% found just once. The rearrangement joins TRBV4-3 to TRBJ2-6; D is unresolved. The sequence was obtained from an adult who received the AZD1222 COVID-19 vaccine. Sequenced material: peripheral blood, taken 28 days after the second AZD1222 dose. The CDR3 reads CASSPAEMDVLTF. The CDR3 nucleotides read TGCGCCAGCAGCCCCGCAGAGATGGACGTCCTGACTTTC.